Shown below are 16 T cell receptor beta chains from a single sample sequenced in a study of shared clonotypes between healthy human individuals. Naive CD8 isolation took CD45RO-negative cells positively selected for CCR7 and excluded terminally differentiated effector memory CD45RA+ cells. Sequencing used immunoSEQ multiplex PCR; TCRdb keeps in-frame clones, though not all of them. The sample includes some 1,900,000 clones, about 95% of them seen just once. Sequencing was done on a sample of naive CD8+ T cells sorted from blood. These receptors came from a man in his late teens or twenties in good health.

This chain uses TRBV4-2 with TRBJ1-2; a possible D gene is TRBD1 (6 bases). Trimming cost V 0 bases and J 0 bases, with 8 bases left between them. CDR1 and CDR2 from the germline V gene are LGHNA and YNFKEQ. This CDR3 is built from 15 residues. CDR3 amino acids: CASSQEDSSNYGYTF. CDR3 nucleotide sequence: TGTGCCAGCAGCCAAGAGGACAGTTCTAACTATGGCTACACCTTC.

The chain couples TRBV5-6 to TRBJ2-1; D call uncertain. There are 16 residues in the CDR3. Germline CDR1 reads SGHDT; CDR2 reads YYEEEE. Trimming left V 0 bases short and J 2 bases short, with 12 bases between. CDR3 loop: CASSLVSVPTYNEQFF. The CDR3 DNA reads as TGTGCCAGCAGCTTGGTATCAGTTCCAACCTACAATGAGCAGTTCTTC. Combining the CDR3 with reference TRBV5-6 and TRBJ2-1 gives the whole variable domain DAGVTQSPTHLIKTRGQQVTLRCSPKSGHDTVSWYQQALGQGPQFIFQYYEEEERQRGNFPDRFSGHQFPNYSSELNVNALLLGDSALYLCASSLVSVPTYNEQFFGPGTRLTVL.

CDR3 sequence: CASSEWGQGAAEQYF. CDR3 in DNA: TGTGCCAGCAGTGAGTGGGGACAGGGGGCGGCCGAGCAGTACTTC. V gene TRBV6-1 combines with J gene TRBJ2-7, with 12 bases fitting TRBD1. Per germline, CDR1 MNHNS and CDR2 SASEGT. This CDR3 comprises 15 residues. Trimming at V came to 3 bases and at J to 6 bases, leaving 6 bases not matched to a gene.

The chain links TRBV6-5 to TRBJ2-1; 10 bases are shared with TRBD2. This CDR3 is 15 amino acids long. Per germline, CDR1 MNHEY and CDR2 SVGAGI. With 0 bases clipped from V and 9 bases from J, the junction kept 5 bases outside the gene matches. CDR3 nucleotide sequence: TGTGCCAGCAGTTACTCGCTAGCGGGGGATTCTGAGCAGTTCTTC. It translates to CASSYSLAGDSEQFF.

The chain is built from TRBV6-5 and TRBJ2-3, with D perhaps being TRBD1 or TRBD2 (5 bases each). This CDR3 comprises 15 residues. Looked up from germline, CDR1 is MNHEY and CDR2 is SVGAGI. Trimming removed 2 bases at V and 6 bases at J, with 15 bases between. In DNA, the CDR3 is TGTGCCAGCAGTTACACTAGGGGCGAATCGGATACGCAGTATTTT. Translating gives CASSYTRGESDTQYF.

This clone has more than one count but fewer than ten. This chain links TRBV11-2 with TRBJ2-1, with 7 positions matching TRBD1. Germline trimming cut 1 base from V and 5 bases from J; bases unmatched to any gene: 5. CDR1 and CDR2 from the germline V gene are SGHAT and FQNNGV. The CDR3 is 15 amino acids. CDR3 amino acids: CASSLAPGQNNEQFF. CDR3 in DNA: TGTGCCAGCAGCTTAGCCCCGGGACAGAACAATGAGCAGTTCTTC.

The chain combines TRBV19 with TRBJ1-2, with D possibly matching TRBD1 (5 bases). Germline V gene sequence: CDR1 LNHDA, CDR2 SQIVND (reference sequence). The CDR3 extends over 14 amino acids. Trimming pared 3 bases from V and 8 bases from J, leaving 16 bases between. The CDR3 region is CASSIDSLGWGYTF. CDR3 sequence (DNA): TGTGCCAGTAGTATCGACAGTCTGGGTTGGGGCTACACCTTC.

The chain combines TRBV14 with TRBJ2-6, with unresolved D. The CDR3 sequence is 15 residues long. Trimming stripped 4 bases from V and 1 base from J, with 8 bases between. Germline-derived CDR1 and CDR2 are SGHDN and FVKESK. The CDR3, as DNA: TGTGCCAGCAGCCTTACGGAGTCTGGGGCCAACGTCCTGACTTTC. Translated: CASSLTESGANVLTF.

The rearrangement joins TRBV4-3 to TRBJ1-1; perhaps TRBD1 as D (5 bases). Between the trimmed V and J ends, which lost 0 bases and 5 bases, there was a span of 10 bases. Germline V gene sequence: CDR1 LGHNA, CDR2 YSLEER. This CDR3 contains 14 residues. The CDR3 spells CASSQELGETEAFF. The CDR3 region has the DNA TGCGCCAGCAGCCAAGAATTAGGGGAGACTGAAGCTTTCTTT.

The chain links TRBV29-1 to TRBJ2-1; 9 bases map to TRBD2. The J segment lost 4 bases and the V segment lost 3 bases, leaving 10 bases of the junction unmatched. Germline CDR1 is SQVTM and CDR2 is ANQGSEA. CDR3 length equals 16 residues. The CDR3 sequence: CSVDLTGLAKYNEQFF. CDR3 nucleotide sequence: TGCAGCGTTGACCTCACTGGACTAGCGAAATACAATGAGCAGTTCTTC.

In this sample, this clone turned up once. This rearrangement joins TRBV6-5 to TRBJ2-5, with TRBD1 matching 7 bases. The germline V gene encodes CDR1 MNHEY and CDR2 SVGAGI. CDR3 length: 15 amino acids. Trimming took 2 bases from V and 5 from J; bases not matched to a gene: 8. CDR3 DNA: TGTGCCAGCAGTTACGACAGGGAGACTTGGGAGACCCAGTACTTC. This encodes CASSYDRETWETQYF.

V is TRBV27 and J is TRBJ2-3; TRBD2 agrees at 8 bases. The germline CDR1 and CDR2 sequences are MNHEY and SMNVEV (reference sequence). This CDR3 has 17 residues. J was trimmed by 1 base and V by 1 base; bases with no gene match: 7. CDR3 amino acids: CASSLLNGGAGTDTQYF. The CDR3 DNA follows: TGTGCCAGCAGTTTATTGAACGGGGGGGCCGGCACAGATACGCAGTATTTT.

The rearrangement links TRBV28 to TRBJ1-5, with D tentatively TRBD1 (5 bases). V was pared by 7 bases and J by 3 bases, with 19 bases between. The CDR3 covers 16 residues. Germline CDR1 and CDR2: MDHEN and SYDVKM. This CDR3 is CASTLATELYNQPQHF. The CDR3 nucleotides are TGTGCCAGCACACTAGCGACAGAGCTGTACAATCAGCCCCAGCATTTT.

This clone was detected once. CDR3 in amino acids: CASIGGALTDTQYF. As DNA, the CDR3 is TGTGCCAGCATTGGGGGCGCTTTGACAGATACGCAGTATTTT. The V and J genes are TRBV7-9 and TRBJ2-3, with D perhaps TRBD1 (6 bases). CDR3 length: 14 amino acids. CDR1 is SEHNR, CDR2 FQNEAQ, per germline (reference sequence). V lost 7 bases and J lost 3, with 14 bases in between.

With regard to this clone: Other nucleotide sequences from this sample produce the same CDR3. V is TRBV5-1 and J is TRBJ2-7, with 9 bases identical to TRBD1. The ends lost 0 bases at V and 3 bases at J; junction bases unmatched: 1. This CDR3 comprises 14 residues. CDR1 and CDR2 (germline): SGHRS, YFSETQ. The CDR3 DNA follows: TGCGCCAGCAGCTTGGAGGGACAGGGCTACGAGCAGTACTTC. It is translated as CASSLEGQGYEQYF.

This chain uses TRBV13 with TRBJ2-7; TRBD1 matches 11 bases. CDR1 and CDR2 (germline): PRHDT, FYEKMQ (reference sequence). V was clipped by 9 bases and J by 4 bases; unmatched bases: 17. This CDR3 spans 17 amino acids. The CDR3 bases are TGTGCCAGAATTCCCACCCTGGGACAGGGGGTTACTTACGAGCAGTACTTC. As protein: CARIPTLGQGVTYEQYF. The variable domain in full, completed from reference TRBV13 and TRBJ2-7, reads AAGVIQSPRHLIKEKRETATLKCYPIPRHDTVYWYQQGPGQDPQFLISFYEKMQSDKGSIPDRFSAQQFSDYHSELNMSSLELGDSALYFCARIPTLGQGVTYEQYFGPGTRLTVT.